This T cell receptor beta chain appears in the sequencing data of a study of cytomegalovirus exposure and HLA in healthy donors. The repertoire was sequenced with immunoSEQ multiplex PCR; TCRdb's copy has only in-frame clones and lacks some. The sample lists under 250,000 clones; about nine tenths were seen once. Study findings and constraints: Overall, 164 TCR beta chains were annotated as cytomegalovirus-associated. Three of the chains that were CMV-associated were confirmed in vitro to be specific for CMV antigens.

A word on this clone: As yet, its antigen is unknown. An end of the junction does not agree with germline; a read error may underlie this.

Germline CDR1 and CDR2: MNHEY and SVGAGI. This CDR3 is built from 13 residues. This chain uses TRBV6-5 with TRBJ2-1; D may be TRBD1 (5 bases). The sequencing sample was made of PBMCs. The TCR was taken from a woman aged 18 to 35 in good health and CMV-seronegative. This CDR3 reads CASTNPPTGRSVF. CDR3 nucleotide sequence: TGTGCCAGTACAAATCCTCCCACAGGTCGAAGTGTCTTC.